The rows below give T cell receptor beta chains drawn from one sample of a study of T cells after somatic rescue of genetic block. Libraries were prepared by immunoSEQ multiplex PCR; TCRdb keeps only in-frame clonotypes and omits some of them. This table has some 10,000 clones, approximately 74% appearing once. Specimen: peripheral blood mononuclear cells (PBMCs). Every receptor here comes from a boy between 5 and 17 years old. The CDR3 runs from the conserved cysteine through the conserved F or W. D genes are given only for firm matches. Some rows have no size entry. The others give once, few or many, or a class for an expanded clone.

>TRBV5-1|TRBJ1-4|NA|NA
TGCGCCAGCAGCTTGTCTCAAAGGGAAGGGTCTGAAAAACTGTTTTTT
CASSLSQREGSEKLFF
>TRBV7-7|TRBJ2-3|NA|NA
TGTGCCAGCAGCCCAGGGGGGGATACGCAGTATTTT
CASSPGGDTQYF
>TRBV10-3|TRBJ2-2|TRBD2|NA
TGTGCCATCAGCACTAGCGGGGGCCAAGAGTGGGGGGAGCTGTTTTTT
CAISTSGGQEWGELFF
>TRBV27|TRBJ1-3|NA|NA
TGTGCCAGCACCGGAAGAGGGGGCTCTGGAAACACCATATATTTT
CASTGRGGSGNTIYF
>TRBV5-4|TRBJ2-2|NA|NA
TGTGCCAGCAGTCGCGAGGGGGGCGCAGACACCGGGGAGCTGTTTTTT
CASSREGGADTGELFF
>TRBV27|TRBJ2-7|NA|NA
TGTGCCAGCAGGATGACAGGGAGGTACGAGCAGTACTTC
CASRMTGRYEQYF
>TRBV19|TRBJ1-5|NA|NA
TGTGCCAGTAGTACCACACCGTTTAGCAATCAGCCCCAGCATTTT
CASSTTPFSNQPQHF
>TRBV11-2|TRBJ2-7|NA|once
TGTGCCAGCAGCCTCCTAGCGGGACAGGGAGGCTACGAGCAGTACTTC
CASSLLAGQGGYEQYF
>TRBV5-5|TRBJ1-2|NA|NA
TGTGCCAGCAGCTTAAACTATGGCTACACCTTC
CASSLNYGYTF
>TRBV4-2|TRBJ1-2|NA|once
TGTGCCAGCAGCCAAGATGGGGGGGGCTTCTATGGCTACACCTTC
CASSQDGGGFYGYTF
>TRBV7-3|TRBJ1-2|TRBD1|once
TGTGCCAGCAGCTTAAGGACAGGGTCGAATAACTACACCTTC
CASSLRTGSNNYTF
>TRBV5-6|TRBJ2-3|NA|NA
TGTGCCAGCAGCTTGGTTACGCGGGGCACAGATACGCAGTATTTT
CASSLVTRGTDTQYF
>TRBV18|TRBJ1-6|NA|NA
TGTGCCAGCTCACCCTCACTTGAGGGGGCCCTCCACTTT
CASSPSLEGALHF
>TRBV7-2|TRBJ2-1|NA|NA
TGTGCCAGCAGCTCCCTGATGGGGGTCTTCGGGTACAATGAGCAGTTCTTC
CASSSLMGVFGYNEQFF
>TRBV6-6|TRBJ1-4|NA|NA
TGTGCCAGCAGTTCCCCAAACAACAGGGAAAAACTGTTTTTT
CASSSPNNREKLFF
>TRBV5-1|TRBJ2-3|NA|NA
TGCGCCAGCAGCTTGGCGGGGGTTAACACAGATACGCAGTATTTT
CASSLAGVNTDTQYF
>TRBV27|TRBJ1-4|NA|NA
TGTGCCAGCAGTAAGGAGCAGAAGGCGAATGAAAAACTGTTTTTT
CASSKEQKANEKLFF
>TRBV4-1|TRBJ2-5|TRBD1|NA
TGCGCCAGCAGCCAAGCAACAGGGGACCAAGAGACCCAGTACTTC
CASSQATGDQETQYF
>TRBV2|TRBJ2-1|NA|once
TGTGCCAGCAGGACAGGGCTAGCGGCATTCAATGAGCAGTTCTTC
CASRTGLAAFNEQFF
>TRBV11-2|TRBJ1-1|NA|NA
TGTGCCAGCAGCGTCCAGATGAACACTGAAGCTTTCTTT
CASSVQMNTEAFF
>TRBV9|TRBJ2-7|NA|few
TGTGCCAGCAGCGTAGGGAGTGGGCATCTAGTCGAGCAGTACTTC
CASSVGSGHLVEQYF
>TRBV28|TRBJ2-7|NA|NA
TGTGCCAGCAGTTTAATCCCAGGAGACTCCTACGAGCAGTACTTC
CASSLIPGDSYEQYF
>TRBV29-1|TRBJ2-7|NA|NA
TGCAGCGTTGGGGGTGGGGGACAATCCTACGAGCAGTACTTC
CSVGGGGQSYEQYF
>TRBV11-1|TRBJ1-3|NA|once
TGTGCCAGCAGCTTAAGCGCAGGGCCGACTGGAAACACCATATATTTT
CASSLSAGPTGNTIYF
>TRBV30|TRBJ2-3|NA|NA
TGTGCCTGGAGTGTCAGGCTACCACCAGATACGCAGTATTTT
CAWSVRLPPDTQYF
>TRBV7-3|TRBJ2-1|TRBD1|NA
TGTGCCAGCAGCTTAATCCCGACAGGGAGCTCCTACAATGAGCAGTTCTTC
CASSLIPTGSSYNEQFF
>TRBV7-2|TRBJ1-5|NA|few
TGTGCCAGCAGCGTCCGGGGCAATCAGCCCCAGCATTTT
CASSVRGNQPQHF
>TRBV6-6|TRBJ2-1|TRBD1|NA
TGTGCCAGCAGTTACCCACACAGGGGTCACAATGAGCAGTTCTTC
CASSYPHRGHNEQFF
>TRBV18|TRBJ2-7|TRBD2|NA
TGTGCCAGCTCACTCTACGAACTAGCGGGGGCCTACGAGCAGTACTTC
CASSLYELAGAYEQYF
>TRBV6-1|TRBJ1-3|NA|few
TGTGCCAGCAGTGAAGGGCCCATGCGAGGAAACACCATATATTTT
CASSEGPMRGNTIYF
>TRBV6-1|TRBJ2-7|TRBD2|NA
TGTGCCAGCAATCCCCCCACAGCGGGGAACGAGCAGTACTTC
CASNPPTAGNEQYF
>TRBV13|TRBJ2-5|NA|NA
TGTGCCAGCAGCCCCCGGAAAGAGACCCAGTACTTC
CASSPRKETQYF
>TRBV28|TRBJ2-3|NA|NA
TGTGCCAGCAGTTTCGTAATTGACGGCACAGATACGCAGTATTTT
CASSFVIDGTDTQYF
>TRBV7-7|TRBJ2-1|NA|NA
TGTGCTAGCAGCTTAAGGAACGTCCTCTCGACTAGTATTTCCAATGAGCAGTTCTTC
CASSLRNVLSTSISNEQFF
>TRBV5-1|TRBJ1-1|TRBD1|NA
TGCGCCAGCAGCTTTTCCGGACAGGGAGGGACCGAAGCTTTCTTT
CASSFSGQGGTEAFF
>TRBV6-5|TRBJ1-4|NA|NA
TGTGCCAGCAGTTACTCGACGGGACAACATGAAAAACTGTTTTTT
CASSYSTGQHEKLFF
>TRBV2|TRBJ1-2|TRBD1|NA
TGTGCCAGCAAAGAAACGACAGGGGTATATGGCTACACCTTC
CASKETTGVYGYTF
>TRBV5-1|TRBJ1-1|TRBD1|NA
TGCGCCAGCAGCTCACAGGGGTATACTGAAGCTTTCTTT
CASSSQGYTEAFF
>TRBV19|TRBJ2-1|NA|NA
TGTGCCAGTAGTATTGGGCCCGAGCAGTTCTTC
CASSIGPEQFF
>TRBV5-1|TRBJ1-1|NA|once
TGCGCCAGCAGCCCGACGGGACCGTCCACTGAAGCTTTCTTT
CASSPTGPSTEAFF
>TRBV29-1|TRBJ2-5|NA|NA
TGCAGCGTTGACAGGGAGACCCAGTACTTC
CSVDRETQYF
>TRBV27|TRBJ1-1|NA|NA
TGTGCCAGCAGTTTATGGGCGGTCTCTGAAGCTTTCTTT
CASSLWAVSEAFF
>TRBV19|TRBJ2-5|NA|NA
TGTGCCAGTAGGCTTGGGGGGGGCCGACGGGAGACCCAGTACTTC
CASRLGGGRRETQYF
>TRBV11-1|TRBJ2-7|TRBD2|NA
TGTGCCAGCAGCTCATTAGGGTTTTGGCTAGCGGGAGACTACGAGCAGTACTTC
CASSSLGFWLAGDYEQYF
>TRBV27|TRBJ1-2|NA|NA
TGTGCCAGCAGCTGGAGCGCTAACTATGGCTACACCTTC
CASSWSANYGYTF
>TRBV27|TRBJ2-7|TRBD1|NA
TGTGCCAGCAGTTTCTTCCCCGGGACAGGGGTCTACGAGCAGTACTTC
CASSFFPGTGVYEQYF
>TRBV27|TRBJ2-1|TRBD1|NA
TGTGCCAGCAGTTTCTACAGGGGGCTGTACAATGAGCAGTTCTTC
CASSFYRGLYNEQFF
>TRBV2|TRBJ2-7|TRBD2|NA
TGTGCCGCACGTTCTAGCGGGTACTACGAGCAGTACTTC
CAARSSGYYEQYF
>TRBV11-2|TRBJ2-5|NA|few
TGTGCCAGCAGCTTAGAGTACAACCAAGAGACCCAGTACTTC
CASSLEYNQETQYF
>TRBV5-1|TRBJ2-6|NA|NA
TGCGCCAGCAGGAGGGGCGACATCTCTGGGGCCAACGTCCTGACTTTC
CASRRGDISGANVLTF
>TRBV5-6|TRBJ1-4|NA|few
TGTGCCAGCAGCTCCGGAGGGCCGAATGAAAAACTGTTTTTT
CASSSGGPNEKLFF
>TRBV5-1|TRBJ2-3|NA|NA
TGCGCCAGCAGCTTGGACAGGTTCACAGATACGCAGTATTTT
CASSLDRFTDTQYF